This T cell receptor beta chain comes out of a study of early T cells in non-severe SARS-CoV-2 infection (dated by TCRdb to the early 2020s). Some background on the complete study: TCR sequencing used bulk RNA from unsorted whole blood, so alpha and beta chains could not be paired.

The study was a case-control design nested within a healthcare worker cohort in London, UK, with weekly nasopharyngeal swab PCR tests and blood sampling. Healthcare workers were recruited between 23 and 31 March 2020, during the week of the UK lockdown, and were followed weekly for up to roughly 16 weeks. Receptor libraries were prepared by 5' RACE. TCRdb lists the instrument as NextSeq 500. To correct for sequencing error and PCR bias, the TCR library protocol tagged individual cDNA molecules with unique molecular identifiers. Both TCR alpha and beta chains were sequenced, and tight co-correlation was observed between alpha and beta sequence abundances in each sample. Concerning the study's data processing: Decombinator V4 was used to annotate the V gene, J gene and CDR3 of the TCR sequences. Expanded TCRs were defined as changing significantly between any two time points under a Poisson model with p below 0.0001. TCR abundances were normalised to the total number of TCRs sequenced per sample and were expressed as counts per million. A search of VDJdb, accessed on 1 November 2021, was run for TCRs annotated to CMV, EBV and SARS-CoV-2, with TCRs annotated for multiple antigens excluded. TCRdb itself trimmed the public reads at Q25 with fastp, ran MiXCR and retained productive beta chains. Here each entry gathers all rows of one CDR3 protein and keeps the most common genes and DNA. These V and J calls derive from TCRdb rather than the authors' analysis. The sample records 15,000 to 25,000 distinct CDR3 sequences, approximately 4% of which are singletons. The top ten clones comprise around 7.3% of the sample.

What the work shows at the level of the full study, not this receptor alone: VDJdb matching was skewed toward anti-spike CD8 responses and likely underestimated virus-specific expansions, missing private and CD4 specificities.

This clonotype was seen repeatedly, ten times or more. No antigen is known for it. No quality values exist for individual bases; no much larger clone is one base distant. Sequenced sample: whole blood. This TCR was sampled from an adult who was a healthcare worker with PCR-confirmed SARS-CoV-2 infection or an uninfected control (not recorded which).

The CDR3 protein is CSATQPAGNSPLHF. At the DNA level, the sequence is TGCAGTGCAACTCAGCCGGCGGGGAATTCACCCCTCCACTTT. Recombination joined TRBV20-1 with TRBJ1-6; the D gene cannot be named for sure. According to the germline V gene (reference sequence), CDR1 reads DFQATT and CDR2 reads SNEGSKA. Reading from cysteine to phenylalanine, the CDR3 counts 14 amino acids. The kept DNA is CDR3 alone, 42 bases in frame from the first base. Between the V and J ends, shortened by 6 bases and 7 bases respectively, the junction contains 16 bases.